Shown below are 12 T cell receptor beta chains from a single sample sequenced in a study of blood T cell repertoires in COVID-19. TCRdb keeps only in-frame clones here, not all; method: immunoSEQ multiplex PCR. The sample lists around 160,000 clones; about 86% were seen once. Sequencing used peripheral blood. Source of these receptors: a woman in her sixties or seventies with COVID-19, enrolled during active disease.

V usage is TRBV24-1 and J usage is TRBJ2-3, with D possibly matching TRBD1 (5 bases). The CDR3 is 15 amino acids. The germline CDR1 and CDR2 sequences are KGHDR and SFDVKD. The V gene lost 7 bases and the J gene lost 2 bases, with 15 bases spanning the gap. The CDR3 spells CATSTRTTDTDTQYF. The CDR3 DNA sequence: TGTGCCACCAGCACTCGGACAACGGACACAGATACGCAGTATTTT.

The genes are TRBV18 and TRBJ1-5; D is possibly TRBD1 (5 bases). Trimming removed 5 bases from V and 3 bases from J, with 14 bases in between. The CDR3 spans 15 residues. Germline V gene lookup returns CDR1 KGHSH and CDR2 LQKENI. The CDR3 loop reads CASSLGRADNQPQHF. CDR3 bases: TGTGCCAGCTCATTGGGCAGGGCGGACAATCAGCCCCAGCATTTT.

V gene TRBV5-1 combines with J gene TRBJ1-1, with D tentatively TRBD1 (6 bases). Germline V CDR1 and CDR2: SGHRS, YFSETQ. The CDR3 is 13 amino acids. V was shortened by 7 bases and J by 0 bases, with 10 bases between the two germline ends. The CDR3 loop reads CASATGMNTEAFF. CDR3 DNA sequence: TGCGCCAGCGCGACAGGTATGAACACTGAAGCTTTCTTT.

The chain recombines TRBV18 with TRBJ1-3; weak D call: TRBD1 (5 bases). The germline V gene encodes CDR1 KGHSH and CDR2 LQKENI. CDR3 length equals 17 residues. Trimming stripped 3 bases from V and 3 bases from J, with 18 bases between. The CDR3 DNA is TGTGCCAGCTCACCGGGACTCCTATCCCAAATTGGAAACACCATATATTTT. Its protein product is CASSPGLLSQIGNTIYF.

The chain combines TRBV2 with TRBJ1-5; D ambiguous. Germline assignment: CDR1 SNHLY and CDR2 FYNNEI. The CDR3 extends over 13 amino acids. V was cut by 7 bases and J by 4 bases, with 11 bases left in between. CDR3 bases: TGTGCCAGCACGAGCCAAGCAAATCAGCCCCAGCATTTT. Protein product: CASTSQANQPQHF.

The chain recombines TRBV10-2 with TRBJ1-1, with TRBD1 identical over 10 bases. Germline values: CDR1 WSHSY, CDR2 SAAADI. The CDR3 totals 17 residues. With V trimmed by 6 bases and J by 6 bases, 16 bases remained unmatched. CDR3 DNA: TGCGCCAGCAGCATGACAGGGGGCGATACCCGGTGGTCTGAAGCTTTCTTT. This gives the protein CASSMTGGDTRWSEAFF.

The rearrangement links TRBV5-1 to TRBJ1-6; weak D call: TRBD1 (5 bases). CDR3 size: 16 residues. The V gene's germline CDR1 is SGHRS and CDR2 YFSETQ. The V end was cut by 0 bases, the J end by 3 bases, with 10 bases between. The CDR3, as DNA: TGCGCCAGCAGCTTGGAGGGGTCTGACTATAATTCACCCCTCCACTTT. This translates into CASSLEGSDYNSPLHF.

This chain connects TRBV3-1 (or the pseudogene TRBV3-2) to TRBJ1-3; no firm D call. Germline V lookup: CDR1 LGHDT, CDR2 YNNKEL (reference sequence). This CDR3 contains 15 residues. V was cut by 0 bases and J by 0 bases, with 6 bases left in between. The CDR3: CASSQELISGNTIYF. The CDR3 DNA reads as TGTGCCAGCAGCCAAGAACTGATCTCTGGAAACACCATATATTTT.

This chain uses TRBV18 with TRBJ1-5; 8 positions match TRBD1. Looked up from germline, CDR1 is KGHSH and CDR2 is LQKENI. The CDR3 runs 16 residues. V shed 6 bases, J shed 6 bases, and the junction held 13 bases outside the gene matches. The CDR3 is CASSPGGQGAIQPQHF. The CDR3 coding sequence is TGTGCCAGCTCCCCCGGCGGGCAGGGGGCTATTCAGCCCCAGCATTTT.

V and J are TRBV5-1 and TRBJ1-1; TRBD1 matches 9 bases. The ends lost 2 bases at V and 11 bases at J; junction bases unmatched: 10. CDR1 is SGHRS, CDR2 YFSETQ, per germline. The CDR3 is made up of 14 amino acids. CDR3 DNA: TGCGCCAGCAGCTTTGGGCGGACAGGGGTACAGGCTTTCTTT. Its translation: CASSFGRTGVQAFF.

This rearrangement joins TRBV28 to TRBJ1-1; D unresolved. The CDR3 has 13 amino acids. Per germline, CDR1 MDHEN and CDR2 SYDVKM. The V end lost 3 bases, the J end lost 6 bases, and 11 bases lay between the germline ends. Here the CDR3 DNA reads TGTGCCAGCAGTTTGGGAGTCGTAGCTGAAGCTTTCTTT. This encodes CASSLGVVAEAFF.

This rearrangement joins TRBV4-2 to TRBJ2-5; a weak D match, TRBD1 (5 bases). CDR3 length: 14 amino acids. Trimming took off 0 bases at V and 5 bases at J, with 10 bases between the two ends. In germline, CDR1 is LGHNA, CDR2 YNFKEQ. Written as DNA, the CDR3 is TGTGCCAGCAGCCAAGAGCCAGGGCGGGAGACCCAGTACTTC. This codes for CASSQEPGRETQYF.